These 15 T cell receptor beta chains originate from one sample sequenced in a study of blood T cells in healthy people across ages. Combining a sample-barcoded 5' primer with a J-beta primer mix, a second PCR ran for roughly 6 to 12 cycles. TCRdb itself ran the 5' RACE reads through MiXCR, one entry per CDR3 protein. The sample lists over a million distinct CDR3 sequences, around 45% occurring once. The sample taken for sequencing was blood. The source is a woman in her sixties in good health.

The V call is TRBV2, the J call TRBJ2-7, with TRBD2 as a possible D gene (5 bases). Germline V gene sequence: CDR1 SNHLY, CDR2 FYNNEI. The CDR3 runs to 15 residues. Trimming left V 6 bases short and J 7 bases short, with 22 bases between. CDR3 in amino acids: CASSFERPTTNEQYF. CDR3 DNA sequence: TGTGCCAGCAGCTTTGAGCGGCCGACCACCAATGAGCAGTACTTC.

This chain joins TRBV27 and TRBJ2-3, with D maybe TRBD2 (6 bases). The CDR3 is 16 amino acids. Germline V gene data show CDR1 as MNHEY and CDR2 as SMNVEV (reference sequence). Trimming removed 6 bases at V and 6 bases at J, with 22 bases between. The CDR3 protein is CASSPPPTGDRDTQYF. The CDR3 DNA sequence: TGTGCCAGCAGCCCCCCCCCCACGGGAGATAGGGATACGCAGTATTTT.

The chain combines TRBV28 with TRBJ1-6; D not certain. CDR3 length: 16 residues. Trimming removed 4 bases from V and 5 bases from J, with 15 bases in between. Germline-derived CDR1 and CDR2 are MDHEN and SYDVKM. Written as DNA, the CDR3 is TGTGCCAGCAGTTCCCTGACCCTATTTAATAATTCACCCCTCCACTTT. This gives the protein CASSSLTLFNNSPLHF.

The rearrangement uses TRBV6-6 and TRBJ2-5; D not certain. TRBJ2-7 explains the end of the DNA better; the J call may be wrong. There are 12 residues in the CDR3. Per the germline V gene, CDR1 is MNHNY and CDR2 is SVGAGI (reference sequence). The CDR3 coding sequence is TGTGCCAGCAGTCAATTCCTCGGCGAGCAGTACTTC. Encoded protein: CASSQFLGEQYF.

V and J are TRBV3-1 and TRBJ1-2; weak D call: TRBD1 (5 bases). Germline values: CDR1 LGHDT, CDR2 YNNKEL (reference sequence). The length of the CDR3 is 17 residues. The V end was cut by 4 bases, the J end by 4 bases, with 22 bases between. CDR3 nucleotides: TGTGCCAGCAGCCCCCGGGTAGGGGCTGGCGGTGGCTATGGCTACACCTTC. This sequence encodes CASSPRVGAGGGYGYTF.

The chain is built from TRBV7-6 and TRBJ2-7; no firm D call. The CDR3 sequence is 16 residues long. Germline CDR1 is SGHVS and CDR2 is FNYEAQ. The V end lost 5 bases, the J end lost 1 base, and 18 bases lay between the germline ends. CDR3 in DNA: TGTGCCAGCAGCACCCGAGGCGGAGCCCTTTCCTACGAGCAGTACTTC. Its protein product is CASSTRGGALSYEQYF.

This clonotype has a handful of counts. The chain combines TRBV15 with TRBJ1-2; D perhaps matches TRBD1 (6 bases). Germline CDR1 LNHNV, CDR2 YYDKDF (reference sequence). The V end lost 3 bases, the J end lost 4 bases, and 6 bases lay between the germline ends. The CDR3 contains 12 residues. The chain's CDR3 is CATSRDSYGYTF. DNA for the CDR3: TGTGCCACCAGCAGGGACAGCTATGGCTACACCTTC.

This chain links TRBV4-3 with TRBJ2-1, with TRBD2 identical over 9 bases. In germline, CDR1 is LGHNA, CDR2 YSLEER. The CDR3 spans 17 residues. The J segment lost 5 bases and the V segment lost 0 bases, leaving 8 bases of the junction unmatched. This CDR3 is CASSQDPARGGDNEQFF. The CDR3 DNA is TGCGCCAGCAGCCAAGATCCGGCGCGGGGGGGAGACAATGAGCAGTTCTTC.

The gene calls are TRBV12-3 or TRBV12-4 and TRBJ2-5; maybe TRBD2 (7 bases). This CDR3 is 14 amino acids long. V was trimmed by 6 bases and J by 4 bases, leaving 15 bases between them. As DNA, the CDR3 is TGTGCCAGCAGAGTCTGGGGGGGGCCAGAGACCCAGTACTTC. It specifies CASRVWGGPETQYF.

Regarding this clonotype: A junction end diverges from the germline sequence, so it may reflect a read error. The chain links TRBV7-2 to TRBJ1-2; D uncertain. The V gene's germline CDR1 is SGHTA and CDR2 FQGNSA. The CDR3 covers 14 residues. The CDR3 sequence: CASSGPLGIDGDTF. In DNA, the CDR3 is TGTGCCAGCAGCGGTCCCTTGGGCATAGATGGCGACACCTTC.

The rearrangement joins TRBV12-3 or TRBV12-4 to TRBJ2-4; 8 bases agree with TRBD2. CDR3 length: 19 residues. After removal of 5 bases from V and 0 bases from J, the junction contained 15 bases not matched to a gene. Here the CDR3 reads CASSNPGGLTTLAKNIQYF. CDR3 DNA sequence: TGTGCCAGCAGTAACCCGGGGGGGCTCACAACTTTAGCCAAAAACATTCAGTACTTC.

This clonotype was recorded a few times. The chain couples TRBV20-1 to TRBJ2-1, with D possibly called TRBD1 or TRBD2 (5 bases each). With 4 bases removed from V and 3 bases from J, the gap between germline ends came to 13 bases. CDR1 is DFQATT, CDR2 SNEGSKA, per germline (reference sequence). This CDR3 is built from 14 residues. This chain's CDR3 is CSATGTYYYNEQFF. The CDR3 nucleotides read TGCAGTGCTACCGGGACGTACTACTACAATGAGCAGTTCTTC.

The CDR3 loop is CASKTGGAYNEQFF. CDR3 in DNA: TGTGCCAGTAAGACAGGGGGCGCCTACAATGAGCAGTTCTTC. The chain carries TRBV19 and TRBJ2-1; 10 bases align to TRBD1. V trimming: 7 bases; J trimming: 2 bases; junction bases outside the gene matches: 2. The CDR3 has 14 amino acids. The germline V gene encodes CDR1 LNHDA and CDR2 SQIVND (reference sequence).

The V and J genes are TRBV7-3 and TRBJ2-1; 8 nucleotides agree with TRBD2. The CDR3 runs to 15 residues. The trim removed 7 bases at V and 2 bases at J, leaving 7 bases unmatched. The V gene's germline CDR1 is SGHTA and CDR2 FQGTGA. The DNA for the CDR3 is TGTGCCAGCACCCCGACTAGCGATACCTACAATGAGCAGTTCTTC. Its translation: CASTPTSDTYNEQFF. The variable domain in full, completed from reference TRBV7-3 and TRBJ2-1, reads GAGVSQTPSNKVTEKGKYVELRCDPISGHTALYWYRQSLGQGPEFLIYFQGTGAADDSGLPNDRFFAVRPEGSVSTLKIQRTERGDSAVYLCASTPTSDTYNEQFFGPGTRLTVL.

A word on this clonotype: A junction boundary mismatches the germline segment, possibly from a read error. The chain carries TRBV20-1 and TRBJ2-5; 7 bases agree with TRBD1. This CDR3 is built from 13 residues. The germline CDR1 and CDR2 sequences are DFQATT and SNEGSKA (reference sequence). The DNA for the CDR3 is TGCAGCGCTAGACCGGGACAGAAAGAGACCCAGTACTTC. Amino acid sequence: CSARPGQKETQYF.